A single sample is the source of the 17 T cell receptor beta chains below, sequenced in a study of shared clonotypes between healthy human individuals. Data came from immunoSEQ multiplex PCR; TCRdb stores just in-frame clones and leaves some out. This sample has more than 2 million clones, with roughly 95% found just once. Terminally differentiated effector memory CD45RA+ cells were left out of the naive CD8 fraction, which was CD45RO-negative and positively selected for CCR7. The sample consisted of naive CD8+ T cells sorted from blood. These receptors were collected from a man aged 18-30 years in good health.

This clone appeared once. Other DNA sequences in the same sample also yield this CDR3. The CDR3 coding sequence is TGCAGCGTCAGGACCGTAAGCTCCTACGAGCAGTACTTC. As protein: CSVRTVSSYEQYF. The rearrangement joins TRBV29-1 to TRBJ2-7; no clear D. Looked up from germline, CDR1 is SQVTM and CDR2 is ANQGSEA. V was clipped by 6 bases and J by 0 bases, with 12 bases between them. This CDR3 is 13 amino acids long.

J is TRBJ2-1 and V is TRBV7-9, with 11 bases fitting TRBD2. With 5 bases clipped from V and 7 bases from J, the junction kept 10 bases outside the gene matches. Germline V gene lookup returns CDR1 SEHNR and CDR2 FQNEAQ (reference sequence). There are 16 residues in the CDR3. The CDR3, as DNA: TGTGCCAGCAGCCCGGAGACTAGCGGGGCTTGGAATGAGCAGTTCTTC. It yields the protein CASSPETSGAWNEQFF.

A word on this clone: The identical CDR3 is also encoded by other nucleotide sequences in the sample. In nucleotides, the CDR3 is TGTGCCTGGAGCCGGGACACGACCTACGAGCAGTACTTC. This encodes CAWSRDTTYEQYF. The chain has TRBV30 and TRBJ2-7; possibly TRBD1 for D (6 bases). V lost 3 bases, J lost 2 bases, and 11 bases lay in between. The length of the CDR3 is 13 residues. Germline lookup yields CDR1 GTSNPN and CDR2 SVGIG (reference sequence).

Comments on this clone: Additional DNA sequences in this sample encode the identical CDR3. The rearrangement uses TRBV7-9 and TRBJ2-5; 10 bases map to TRBD1. The ends lost 1 base at V and 4 bases at J; junction bases unmatched: 3. The CDR3 contains 15 residues. CDR1 and CDR2 (germline): SEHNR, FQNEAQ (reference sequence). The CDR3 reads CASSLGTGGRETQYF. The DNA of the CDR3 is TGTGCCAGCAGCTTAGGGACAGGGGGGAGAGAGACCCAGTACTTC. Full variable domain (remainder filled in from reference TRBV7-9 and TRBJ2-5): DTGVSQNPRHKITKRGQNVTFRCDPISEHNRLYWYRQTLGQGPEFLTYFQNEAQLEKSRLLSDRFSAERPKGSFSTLEIQRTEQGDSAMYLCASSLGTGGRETQYFGPGTRLLVL.

V usage is TRBV6-1 and J usage is TRBJ2-5; 7 bases fit TRBD2. Germline CDR1 and CDR2: MNHNS and SASEGT. The CDR3 totals 15 residues. V shed 0 bases and J 4 bases; nucleotides not matched to a gene: 5. The CDR3 here is CASSEARGLGETQYF. The CDR3 DNA sequence: TGTGCCAGCAGTGAAGCGCGGGGGTTGGGAGAGACCCAGTACTTC.

The chain couples TRBV7-2 to TRBJ2-3, with 11 bases matching TRBD2. This CDR3 is built from 16 residues. Germline V gene lookup returns CDR1 SGHTA and CDR2 FQGNSA. V was pared by 3 bases and J by 2 bases, with 4 bases of the junction left unmatched. CDR3 in amino acids: CASSFPGLADTDTQYF. CDR3 nucleotides: TGTGCCAGCAGCTTCCCGGGACTAGCGGACACAGATACGCAGTATTTT.

Here the CDR3 DNA reads TGTGCCAGCAGTGTCACAGGGACCTCCTACGAGCAGTACTTC. Translated: CASSVTGTSYEQYF. This sequence joins TRBV27 and TRBJ2-7, with a weak D call TRBD1 (6 bases). The CDR3 covers 14 residues. Germline values: CDR1 MNHEY, CDR2 SMNVEV (reference sequence). V was trimmed by 5 bases and J by 0 bases, leaving 11 bases between them.

V and J are TRBV13 and TRBJ2-7; TRBD2 aligns across 7 bases. Trimming took 5 bases from V and 1 from J; bases not matched to a gene: 11. CDR3 length: 16 amino acids. Per germline, CDR1 PRHDT and CDR2 FYEKMQ (reference sequence). The CDR3 bases are TGTGCCAGCAGCCTGGCGGGGGAGGGCAGGTCCTACGAGCAGTACTTC. It specifies CASSLAGEGRSYEQYF.

V gene TRBV6-5 combines with J gene TRBJ2-3; tentative D call: TRBD1 (6 bases). CDR1 MNHEY and CDR2 SVGAGI come from the germline V gene. Deletions cut 3 bases from V and 0 bases from J, with 10 bases between. This CDR3 spans 15 amino acids. CDR3 sequence: CASSYSGESTDTQYF. CDR3 DNA sequence: TGTGCCAGCAGTTATTCAGGGGAGAGCACAGATACGCAGTATTTT.

The rearrangement joins TRBV7-6 to TRBJ2-1, with 12 bases identical to TRBD2. Germline values: CDR1 SGHVS, CDR2 FNYEAQ. With V trimmed by 5 bases and J by 4 bases, 3 bases remained unmatched. The CDR3 loop spans 15 amino acids. The CDR3 DNA is TGTGCCAGCAGCCGGACTAGCGGGATGTACAATGAGCAGTTCTTC. Protein: CASSRTSGMYNEQFF.

This clone is a singleton in its sample. Other DNA sequences in this specimen translate into the identical CDR3. This sequence joins TRBV4-3 and TRBJ2-7; TRBD2 matches 8 bases. The V gene's germline CDR1 is LGHNA and CDR2 YSLEER. CDR3 length: 15 residues. V trimming: 1 base; J trimming: 2 bases; junction bases outside the gene matches: 4. CDR3 nucleotides: TGCGCCAGCAGCCAAGTACTAGCGGCGCCCTACGAGCAGTACTTC. Protein product: CASSQVLAAPYEQYF.

V usage is TRBV7-9 and J usage is TRBJ2-3; 15 positions agree with TRBD2. The germline V gene encodes CDR1 SEHNR and CDR2 FQNEAQ (reference sequence). This CDR3 region has 17 residues. V was clipped by 4 bases and J by 2 bases; unmatched bases: 4. The CDR3 spells CASSSGLAGGDTDTQYF. CDR3 DNA: TGTGCCAGCAGCTCCGGACTAGCGGGAGGGGACACAGATACGCAGTATTTT.

The J gene is TRBJ1-1, the V gene TRBV5-4; maybe TRBD1 (5 bases). Deletions cut 5 bases from V and 4 bases from J, with 12 bases between. Germline V gives CDR1 SGHNT, CDR2 YYREEE (reference sequence). This CDR3 spans 13 amino acids. The CDR3 coding sequence is TGTGCCAGCAGTCCCCCGCAGGGCACTGAAGCTTTCTTT. The encoded protein is CASSPPQGTEAFF.

The chain employs TRBV27 and TRBJ2-1, with a weak D call TRBD2 (6 bases). Trimming cost V 3 bases and J 5 bases, with 11 bases left between them. The CDR3 consists of 14 residues. The V gene's germline CDR1 is MNHEY and CDR2 SMNVEV (reference sequence). This chain's CDR3 is CASSLRDPNNEQFF. The CDR3 coding sequence is TGTGCCAGCAGTTTGCGGGACCCTAACAATGAGCAGTTCTTC.

In regard to this clone: Other DNA sequences in this sample translate to the same CDR3. This chain links TRBV6-5 with TRBJ2-7, with no clear D. This CDR3 has 14 amino acids. Deletions cut 3 bases from V and 0 bases from J, with 9 bases between. Germline V gene sequence: CDR1 MNHEY, CDR2 SVGAGI. CDR3 in DNA: TGTGCCAGCAGTTATTCCCGGGCCTCCTACGAGCAGTACTTC. It is translated as CASSYSRASYEQYF.

This clone was recorded only once. J is TRBJ2-5 and V is TRBV6-5, with D perhaps matching TRBD1 or TRBD2 (5 bases each). Trimming removed 7 bases from V and 1 base from J, with 16 bases in between. This CDR3 region has 15 residues. Germline V gene lookup returns CDR1 MNHEY and CDR2 SVGAGI. CDR3 in DNA: TGTGCCAGCACCACAGGTTTGGGGACCCAAGAGACCCAGTACTTC. Translating gives CASTTGLGTQETQYF.

The CDR3 protein is CASSLSGGYNEQFF. In nucleotides, the CDR3 is TGTGCCAGCAGTTTAAGCGGGGGGTACAATGAGCAGTTCTTC. This sequence joins TRBV6-5 and TRBJ2-1, with 9 bases that match TRBD2. Germline-derived CDR1 and CDR2 are MNHEY and SVGAGI. This CDR3 contains 14 residues. With V trimmed by 4 bases and J by 4 bases, 2 bases remained unmatched.